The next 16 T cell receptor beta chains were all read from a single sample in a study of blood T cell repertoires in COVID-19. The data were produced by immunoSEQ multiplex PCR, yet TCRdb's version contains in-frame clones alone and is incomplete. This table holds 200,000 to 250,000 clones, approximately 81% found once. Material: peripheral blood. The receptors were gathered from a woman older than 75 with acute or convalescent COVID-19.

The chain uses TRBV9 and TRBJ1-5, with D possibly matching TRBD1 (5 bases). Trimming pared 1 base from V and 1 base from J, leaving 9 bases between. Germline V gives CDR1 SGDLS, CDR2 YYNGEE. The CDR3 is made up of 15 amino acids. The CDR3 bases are TGTGCCAGCAGCGTACAGGGACTGAGCAATCAGCCCCAGCATTTT. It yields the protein CASSVQGLSNQPQHF. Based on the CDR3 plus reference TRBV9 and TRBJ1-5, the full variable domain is DSGVTQTPKHLITATGQRVTLRCSPRSGDLSVYWYQQSLDQGLQFLIQYYNGEERAKGNILERFSAQQFPDLHSELNLSSLELGDSALYFCASSVQGLSNQPQHFGDGTRLSIL.

The chain's CDR3 is CATSDEANQPQHF. The CDR3 nucleotides are TGTGCCACCAGTGACGAGGCCAATCAGCCCCAGCATTTT. The gene calls are TRBV24-1 and TRBJ1-5; D is unresolved. Germline assignment: CDR1 KGHDR and CDR2 SFDVKD. The CDR3 contains 13 residues. V was shortened by 4 bases and J by 3 bases, with 6 bases between the two germline ends.

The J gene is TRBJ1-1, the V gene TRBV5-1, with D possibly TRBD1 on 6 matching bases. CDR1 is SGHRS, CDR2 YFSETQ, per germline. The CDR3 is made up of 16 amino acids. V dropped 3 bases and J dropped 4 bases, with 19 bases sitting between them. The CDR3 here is CASSYTGTWASTEAFF. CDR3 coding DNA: TGCGCCAGCAGCTATACCGGGACATGGGCCTCCACTGAAGCTTTCTTT.

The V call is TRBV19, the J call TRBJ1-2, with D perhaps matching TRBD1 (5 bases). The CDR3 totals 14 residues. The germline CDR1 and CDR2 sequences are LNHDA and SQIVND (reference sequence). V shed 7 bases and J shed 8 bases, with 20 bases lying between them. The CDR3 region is CASTPQVGTRGYTF. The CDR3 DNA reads TGTGCCAGTACCCCCCAGGTGGGGACTAGGGGCTACACCTTC. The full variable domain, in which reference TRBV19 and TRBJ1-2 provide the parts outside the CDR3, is DGGITQSPKYLFRKEGQNVTLSCEQNLNHDAMYWYRQDPGQGLRLIYYSQIVNDFQKGDIAEGYSVSREKKESFPLTVTSAQKNPTAFYLCASTPQVGTRGYTFGSGTRLTVV.

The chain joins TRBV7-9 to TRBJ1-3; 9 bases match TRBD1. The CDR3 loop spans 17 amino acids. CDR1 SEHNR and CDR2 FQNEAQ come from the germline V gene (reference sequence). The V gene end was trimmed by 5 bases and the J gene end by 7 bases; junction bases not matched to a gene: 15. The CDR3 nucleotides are TGTGCCAGCAGCCCGTCGGTCCCCACAGGGGGCCATAACACCATATATTTT. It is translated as CASSPSVPTGGHNTIYF. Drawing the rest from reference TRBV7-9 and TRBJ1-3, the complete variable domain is DTGVSQNPRHKITKRGQNVTFRCDPISEHNRLYWYRQTLGQGPEFLTYFQNEAQLEKSRLLSDRFSAERPKGSFSTLEIQRTEQGDSAMYLCASSPSVPTGGHNTIYFGEGSWLTVV.

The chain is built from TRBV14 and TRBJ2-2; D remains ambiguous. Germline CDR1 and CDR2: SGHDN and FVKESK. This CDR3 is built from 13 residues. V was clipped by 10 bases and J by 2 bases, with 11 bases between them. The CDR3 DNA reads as TGTGCCACCAATCACTTAAACACCGGGGAGCTGTTTTTT. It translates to CATNHLNTGELFF.

The CDR3 spells CASKGGGYNEQFF. The CDR3, as DNA: TGTGCCAGCAAGGGGGGGGGCTACAATGAGCAGTTCTTC. The chain combines TRBV6-5 with TRBJ2-1; TRBD2 might be the D (7 bases). This CDR3 has 13 amino acids. Trimming stripped 7 bases from V and 3 bases from J, with 10 bases between. Looked up from germline, CDR1 is MNHEY and CDR2 is SVGAGI.

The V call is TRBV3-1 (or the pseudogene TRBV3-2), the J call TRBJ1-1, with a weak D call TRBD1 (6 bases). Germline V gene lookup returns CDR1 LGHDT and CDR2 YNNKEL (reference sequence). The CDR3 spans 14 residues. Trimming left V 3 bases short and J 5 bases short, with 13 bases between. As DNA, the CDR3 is TGTGCCAGCAGCCATGGGGGGCGGGGGACTGAAGCTTTCTTT. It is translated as CASSHGGRGTEAFF.

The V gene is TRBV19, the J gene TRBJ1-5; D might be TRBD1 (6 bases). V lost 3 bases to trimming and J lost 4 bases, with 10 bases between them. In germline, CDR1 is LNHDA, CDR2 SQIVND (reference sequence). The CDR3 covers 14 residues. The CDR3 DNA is TGTGCCAGTAGTATGGGACATCTTAATCAGCCCCAGCATTTT. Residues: CASSMGHLNQPQHF.

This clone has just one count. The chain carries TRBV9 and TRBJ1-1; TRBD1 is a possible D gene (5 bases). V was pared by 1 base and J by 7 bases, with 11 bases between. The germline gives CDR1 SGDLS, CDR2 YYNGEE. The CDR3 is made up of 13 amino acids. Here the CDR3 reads CASSVLSGGEAFF. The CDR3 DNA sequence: TGTGCCAGCAGCGTATTGTCGGGGGGTGAAGCTTTCTTT.

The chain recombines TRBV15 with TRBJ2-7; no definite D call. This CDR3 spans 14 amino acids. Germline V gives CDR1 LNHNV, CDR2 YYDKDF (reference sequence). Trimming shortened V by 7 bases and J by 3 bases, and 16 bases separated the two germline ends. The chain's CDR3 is CATIRVRSGYEQYF. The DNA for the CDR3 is TGTGCCACCATACGAGTCCGATCCGGCTACGAGCAGTACTTC.

DNA for the CDR3: TGTGCCAGCAGCTTGTGGGCAGACAATGAGCAGTTCTTC. This sequence encodes CASSLWADNEQFF. The chain is built from TRBV5-4 and TRBJ2-1; D gene uncertain. The V gene lost 1 base and the J gene lost 5 bases, with 7 bases spanning the gap. Looked up from germline, CDR1 is SGHNT and CDR2 is YYREEE (reference sequence). CDR3 length: 13 amino acids.

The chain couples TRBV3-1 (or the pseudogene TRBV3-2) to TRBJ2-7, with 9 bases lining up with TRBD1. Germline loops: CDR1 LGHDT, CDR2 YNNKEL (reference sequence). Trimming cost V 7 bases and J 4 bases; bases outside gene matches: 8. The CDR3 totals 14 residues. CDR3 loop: CASTQMGQGYEQYF. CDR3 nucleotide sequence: TGTGCCAGCACCCAGATGGGACAGGGTTACGAGCAGTACTTC.

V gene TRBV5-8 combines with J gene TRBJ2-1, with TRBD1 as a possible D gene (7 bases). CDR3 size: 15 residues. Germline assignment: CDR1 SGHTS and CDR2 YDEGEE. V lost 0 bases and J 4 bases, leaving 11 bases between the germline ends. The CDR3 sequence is CASSLEGAGYNEQFF. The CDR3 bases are TGTGCCAGCAGCTTGGAGGGGGCGGGGTACAATGAGCAGTTCTTC. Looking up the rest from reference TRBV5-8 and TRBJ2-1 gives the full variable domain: EAGVTQSPTHLIKTRGQQATLRCSPISGHTSVYWYQQALGLGLQFLLWYDEGEERNRGNFPPRFSGRQFPNYSSELNVNALELEDSALYLCASSLEGAGYNEQFFGPGTRLTVL.

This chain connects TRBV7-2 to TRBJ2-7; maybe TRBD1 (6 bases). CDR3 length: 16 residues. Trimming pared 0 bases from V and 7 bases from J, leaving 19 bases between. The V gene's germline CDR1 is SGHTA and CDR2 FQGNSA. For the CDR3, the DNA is TGTGCCAGCAGCTTAGCGTCACAGGGAACCGCAAGGGAGCAGTACTTC. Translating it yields CASSLASQGTAREQYF.

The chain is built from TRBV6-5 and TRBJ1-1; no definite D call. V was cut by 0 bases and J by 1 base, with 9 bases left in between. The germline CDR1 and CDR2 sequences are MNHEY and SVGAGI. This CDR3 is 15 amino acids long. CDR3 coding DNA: TGTGCCAGCAGTTACTCGATTCAGGCGAACACTGAAGCTTTCTTT. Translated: CASSYSIQANTEAFF.